This TCR beta chain was identified during a study of T-cell memory formation after mild COVID-19. The study's findings and limits: Clones that contracted from day 15 to 85 were balanced CD4/CD8, while later expanders leaned CD4+.

TCRdb analysed the 5' RACE reads with MiXCR anew, one entry per CDR3 protein. The sample has a few hundred thousand distinct CDR3 sequences; roughly 19% are singletons. Remarks on this clonotype: As yet, its antigen is unknown.

V gave up 5 bases and J gave up 0 bases; unmatched junction bases: 5. Looked up from germline, CDR1 is MNHEY and CDR2 is SVGAGI. The CDR3 contains 15 residues. This TCR came from a man between 18 and 35 years old who had mild COVID-19 (a few samples of this study predate the infection). Cell type and time point are not known. The sequenced sample consisted of PBMCs or a T cell subset sorted from them (not recorded which). The V gene is TRBV6-5, the J gene TRBJ2-7, with 9 bases that match TRBD1. CDR3 region: CASSRTGAFSYEQYV. The CDR3 nucleotides are TGTGCCAGCAGTCGGACAGGGGCCTTCTCCTACGAGCAGTACGTC.